Included here is one T cell receptor (beta chain) sequence, with context. A Seattle source enrolled patients during active infection and followed them longitudinally. Study processing details: Counts of nucleated cells, estimated from reference gene primer amplification, were obtained. The protocol was immunoSEQ multiplex PCR, while the TCRdb copy is restricted to in-frame clones and leaves out a portion. That table is the source of V, J and clone size, and D and trimming were worked out from the DNA. The data hold about 48,000 clones, with just over 85% observed a single time. The entry originates in a study of blood T cell repertoires in COVID-19. About the study: COVID-19 samples from acute and convalescent phases originated in the United States, Italy and Spain. Sources were T cells, B-cell-depleted T cells, or PBMCs; the material itself was cDNA or gDNA.

Germline loops: CDR1 GTSNPN, CDR2 SVGIG (reference sequence). The length of the CDR3 is 13 residues. Trimming took off 5 bases at V and 14 bases at J, with 19 bases between the two ends. This TCR was recovered from a woman older than 75 with COVID-19, enrolled during active disease. The chain is built from TRBV30 and TRBJ1-6; unclear D gene. The sample taken for sequencing was peripheral blood. CDR3 in amino acids: CAWDGPAGLSLHF. The CDR3 bases are TGTGCCTGGGACGGACCGGCGGGTTTATCCCTCCACTTT.